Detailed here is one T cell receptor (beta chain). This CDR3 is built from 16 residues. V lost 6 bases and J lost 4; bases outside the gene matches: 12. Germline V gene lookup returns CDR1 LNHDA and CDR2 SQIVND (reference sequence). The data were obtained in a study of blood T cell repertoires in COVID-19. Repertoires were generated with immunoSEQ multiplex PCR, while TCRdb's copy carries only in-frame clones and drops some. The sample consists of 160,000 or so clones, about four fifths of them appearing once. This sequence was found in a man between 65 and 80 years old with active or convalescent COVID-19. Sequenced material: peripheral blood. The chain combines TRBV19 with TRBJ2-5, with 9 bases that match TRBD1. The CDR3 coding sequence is TGTGCCAGTAGGCCCGCTACAGGGGGCCGGGGAGAGACCCAGTACTTC. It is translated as CASRPATGGRGETQYF.